The rows below give T cell receptor beta chains drawn from one sample of a study of cytomegalovirus exposure and HLA in healthy donors. Measured with immunoSEQ multiplex PCR; TCRdb has only the in-frame clones, and not every one. The sample yields about 360,000 clones, 75% to 90% seen once. The sample comprised PBMCs. The receptors stem from a woman younger than 30 in good health and CMV-seronegative. Both conserved end residues are part of each CDR3. The D gene is left open where the match is weak. Size values are once, few and many counts, or a class for expanded clones, and some rows have none.

clone size	V gene	J gene	D gene	CDR3 DNA	CDR3 protein
.	TRBV7-6	TRBJ2-7	TRBD2	TGTGCCAGCAGCTTAGAAAGGCTAGCGGGAGGAGAGCAGTACTTC	CASSLERLAGGEQYF
.	TRBV4-1	TRBJ1-1	.	TGCGCCAGCAGCCAGGTCCAGGCTAACACTGAAGCTTTCTTT	CASSQVQANTEAFF
.	TRBV27	TRBJ1-4	.	TGTGCCAGCAGCATCCGCTGGCCAGCTAATGAAAAACTGTTTTTT	CASSIRWPANEKLFF
.	TRBV18	TRBJ1-4	.	TGTGCCAGCTCACCAATTCCCAGTAATGAAAAACTGTTTTTT	CASSPIPSNEKLFF
.	TRBV5-1	TRBJ2-7	TRBD1	TGCGCCAGCAGGATCCCCGGGACAGGGGGCGAGCAGTACTTC	CASRIPGTGGEQYF
.	TRBV5-6	TRBJ2-1	TRBD1	TGTGCCAGCAGCCGGTACGGGGACAGAGGCTACAATGAGCAGTTCTTC	CASSRYGDRGYNEQFF
.	TRBV5-6	TRBJ2-1	TRBD2	TGTGCCAGCAGCTTGGTAAGGTCTAGCGGGGGGCCTGGGATCCAGTTCTTC	CASSLVRSSGGPGIQFF
.	TRBV6-4	TRBJ1-3	.	TGTGCCAGCAGTGAAGGGGCTGGAAACACCATATATTTT	CASSEGAGNTIYF
few	TRBV2	TRBJ1-6	.	TGTGCCAGTCAGGTGCAGTACTATAATTCACCCCTCCACTTT	CASQVQYYNSPLHF
.	TRBV2	TRBJ2-7	TRBD2	TGTGCCAGCAATCTACAAGCGGGGGCCTACGAGCAGTACTTC	CASNLQAGAYEQYF
.	TRBV6-4	TRBJ2-7	TRBD1	TGTGCCAGCAGTGACTCCGGGACAGGGATGGCACCCGTATCCTACGAGCAGTACTTC	CASSDSGTGMAPVSYEQYF
.	TRBV4-1	TRBJ1-6	.	TGCGCCAGCAGCCAAGATCACAGGACAGTGAGCCGAAATTCACCCCTCCACTTT	CASSQDHRTVSRNSPLHF
.	TRBV30	TRBJ1-1	.	TGTGCCTGGAGCCTGCGGCCAAGGGGAGCTTTCTTT	CAWSLRPRGAFF
.	TRBV30	TRBJ1-2	.	TGTGCCTGGAGGGAAACAGCCTATGGCTACACCTTC	CAWRETAYGYTF
.	TRBV7-8	TRBJ1-3	.	TGTGCCAGCAGCTCCTTGGAGAAATCGGCCTCTGGAAACACCATATATTTT	CASSSLEKSASGNTIYF
.	TRBV6-1	TRBJ1-3	TRBD1	TGTGCCAGCAGTGGTCAAACAGGGGCGGGAAACACCATATATTTT	CASSGQTGAGNTIYF
.	TRBV19	TRBJ1-4	TRBD1	TGTGCCAGTAGACTCTTTGGGACAGTGGATGAAAAACTGTTTTTT	CASRLFGTVDEKLFF
.	TRBV9	TRBJ2-1	.	TGTGCCAGCAGCGTAGGGGCAGGGGATTACAATGAGCAGTTCTTC	CASSVGAGDYNEQFF
.	TRBV25-1	TRBJ2-7	.	TGTGCCAGCAGTGATAGCCCACGGGGGTCCGACGAGCAGTACTTC	CASSDSPRGSDEQYF
.	TRBV27	TRBJ2-3	.	TGTGCCAGCAGGCGCGCGGGAATATTCACAGATACGCAGTATTTT	CASRRAGIFTDTQYF
.	TRBV28	TRBJ1-6	.	TGTGCCAGCAGTTTGGCCAATAATTCACCCCTCCACTTT	CASSLANNSPLHF
.	TRBV2	TRBJ1-4	.	TGTGCAATCAACTGGGCGGGAGAAAAACTGTTTTTT	CAINWAGEKLFF
.	TRBV6-1	TRBJ2-7	.	TGTGCCAGCAGTGAAAGGCAGGGCGCTTCCTACGAGCAGTACTTC	CASSERQGASYEQYF
.	TRBV2	TRBJ2-1	.	TGTGCCAGCAGTAGGGGTTTAGAGCAGTTCTTC	CASSRGLEQFF
once	TRBV12-5	TRBJ1-5	TRBD1	TGTGCTAGTGGTTTGGTACCCATTTTTGGACAGGTTTTGATTGGGGGCGGTAATCAGCCCCAGCATTTT	CASGLVPIFGQVLIGGGNQPQHF
.	TRBV28	TRBJ1-5	.	TGTGCCAGCACCATCCAAACAGGGTTCCTCAATCAGCCCCAGCATTTT	CASTIQTGFLNQPQHF
.	TRBV5-4	TRBJ1-2	.	TGTGCCAGCAGCTTCGAGTCAGGTACGCGCGGCTACACCTTC	CASSFESGTRGYTF
.	TRBV6-5	TRBJ2-7	.	TGTGCCAGCAGTACACAGGAGAGCTCCTACGAGCAGTACTTC	CASSTQESSYEQYF
.	TRBV5-8	TRBJ2-7	.	TGTGCCAGCAGCCCAGGGTACGAGCAGTACTTC	CASSPGYEQYF
.	TRBV5-1	TRBJ2-1	TRBD2	TGCGCCAGCAGTTTTAGCGGGGGGTCCTACAATGAGCAGTTCTTC	CASSFSGGSYNEQFF
.	TRBV29-1	TRBJ1-3	TRBD1	TGCAGCGTTGATCGCCAGGGGGCTGGAAACACCATATATTTT	CSVDRQGAGNTIYF
.	TRBV2	TRBJ2-2	TRBD2	TGTGCCAGCAGCACGCTAGCGGGGGGCGGGGAGCTGTTTTTT	CASSTLAGGGELFF
.	TRBV27	TRBJ2-3	.	TGTGCCTCCCGGGGAATTAGCACAGATACGCAGTATTTT	CASRGISTDTQYF
.	TRBV20-1	TRBJ2-3	.	TGCAGTGCGAGTTTTACAGATACGCAGTATTTT	CSASFTDTQYF
once	TRBV23-1	TRBJ1-2	TRBD1	TGCGCCAGCAGTCAATCAGAGACAGGGGTGTATGGCTACACCTTC	CASSQSETGVYGYTF
.	TRBV7-9	TRBJ1-4	.	TGTGCCAGCAGCTTAACGGCGACAGGAAATGAAAAACTGTTTTTT	CASSLTATGNEKLFF
.	TRBV19	TRBJ2-1	TRBD2	TGTGCCAGTAGTACGAGGACTAGCTCGAATGAGCAGTTCTTC	CASSTRTSSNEQFF
.	TRBV5-1	TRBJ1-1	TRBD1	TGCGCCAGCAGCGCCGACAGGGAAATCACTGAAGCTTTCTTT	CASSADREITEAFF
.	TRBV28	TRBJ1-1	.	TGTGCCAGCAGATCGGGACTGTGGAACACTGAAGCTTTCTTT	CASRSGLWNTEAFF
.	TRBV19	TRBJ2-2	.	TGTGCCAGTAGTGTCGTCCACACCGGGGAGCTGTTTTTT	CASSVVHTGELFF
.	TRBV7-2	TRBJ2-2	TRBD1	TGTGCCAGCAGCGTCCCGGGACAGGCGAACACCGGGGAGCTGTTTTTT	CASSVPGQANTGELFF
.	TRBV27	TRBJ2-3	.	TGTGCCAGCAGTTTAACCCCCACACATACGCAGTATTTT	CASSLTPTHTQYF
.	TRBV14	TRBJ2-7	.	TGTGCCAGCAGCCATCCACCGCAGGGTCGCGAGCAGTACTTC	CASSHPPQGREQYF
.	TRBV29-1	TRBJ1-1	.	TGCAGCGTTATATGGGGGCCTCTGGACACTGAAGCTTTCTTT	CSVIWGPLDTEAFF
once	TRBV6-6	TRBJ2-1	TRBD1	TGTGCCAGCAGTTACCGGGACAGGGAGGGCAATGAGCAGTTCTTC	CASSYRDREGNEQFF
.	TRBV2	TRBJ2-1	TRBD2	TGTGCCAGCAGTGAAGCGCCCGGGACTAACAATGAGCAGTTCTTC	CASSEAPGTNNEQFF